Listed here are 10 T cell receptor beta chains from one sample, sequenced in a study of control samples from healthy donors and cancer patients. Sequenced by immunoSEQ multiplex PCR; TCRdb stores in-frame clones only, minus some. The profile shows fewer than 110,000 clones, around nine tenths of them singletons. Sequenced sample: PBMCs. Receptors originate from a man aged 60 to 75 with lung cancer.

The CDR3 nucleotides read TGTGCCACCAGTGATTTGAATAGCGGGGTTTCCTACAATGAGCAGTTCTTC. As protein: CATSDLNSGVSYNEQFF. The V and J genes are TRBV24-1 and TRBJ2-1; 8 bases map to TRBD2. Germline CDR1 is KGHDR and CDR2 is SFDVKD. The ends lost 0 bases at V and 1 base at J; junction bases unmatched: 4. This CDR3 has 17 amino acids.

This clone was detected once. The chain recombines TRBV2 with TRBJ2-3; the D gene is possibly TRBD2 (6 bases). The V gene's germline CDR1 is SNHLY and CDR2 FYNNEI. CDR3 length equals 16 residues. The ends were cut back, 2 bases at V and 5 bases at J, with 17 bases in the middle. DNA of the CDR3: TGTGCCAGCAGTGAAAGGGGACCGCTCGGGGGAGATACGCAGTATTTT. Encoded protein: CASSERGPLGGDTQYF.

This clone came up once. V usage is TRBV30 and J usage is TRBJ1-2; 7 bases agree with TRBD1. The ends lost 0 bases at V and 8 bases at J; junction bases unmatched: 3. This CDR3 region has 12 residues. CDR1 GTSNPN and CDR2 SVGIG come from the germline V gene (reference sequence). Written as DNA, the CDR3 is TGTGCCTGGAGTGTCATCAGGGGGGGCTACACCTTC. It yields the protein CAWSVIRGGYTF.

The rearrangement links TRBV25-1 to TRBJ1-1; TRBD1 might be the D (5 bases). Trimming took 1 base from V and 8 from J, leaving 8 bases between them. This CDR3 spans 12 amino acids. Germline lookup yields CDR1 MGHDK and CDR2 SYGVNS. CDR3 DNA sequence: TGTGCCAGCAGTGAATGGGGCAGGGAAGCTTTCTTT. It yields the protein CASSEWGREAFF.

This clone has a handful of counts. Other nucleotide sequences in the sample specify the same CDR3. This rearrangement joins TRBV27 to TRBJ2-5; D remains unclear. This CDR3 is built from 15 residues. Trimming cost V 0 bases and J 0 bases, with 8 bases left between them. Germline V gives CDR1 MNHEY, CDR2 SMNVEV (reference sequence). CDR3 region: CASSLSAEYQETQYF. The CDR3 region has the DNA TGTGCCAGCAGTTTATCAGCAGAGTACCAAGAGACCCAGTACTTC.

This sequence joins TRBV5-5 and TRBJ1-2; 9 nucleotides line up with TRBD1. Germline-derived CDR1 and CDR2 are SGHKS and YYEKEE (reference sequence). The CDR3 runs to 13 residues. The V and J ends lost 4 bases and 6 bases, in that order; junction bases with no gene match: 4. The CDR3 region has the DNA TGTGCCAGCAGCCGACAGGGGGGGAATGGCTACACCTTC. This codes for CASSRQGGNGYTF. Full variable domain (rest looked up from reference TRBV5-5 and TRBJ1-2): DAGVTQSPTHLIKTRGQQVTLRCSPISGHKSVSWYQQVLGQGPQFIFQYYEKEERGRGNFPDRFSARQFPNYSSELNVNALLLGDSALYLCASSRQGGNGYTFGSGTRLTVV.

This clone has a handful of counts. The chain combines TRBV7-3 with TRBJ2-2; a weak D match, TRBD1 (5 bases). With 2 bases removed from V and 2 bases from J, the gap between germline ends came to 9 bases. Germline V gene lookup returns CDR1 SGHTA and CDR2 FQGTGA. The CDR3 is 15 residues long. The CDR3 here is CASSLSTVNTGELFF. Written as DNA, the CDR3 is TGTGCCAGCAGCTTATCGACAGTTAACACCGGGGAGCTGTTTTTT.

In its sample, this clone was seen a few times. This chain links TRBV6-1 with TRBJ2-4; 11 bases match TRBD2. V gave up 2 bases and J gave up 8 bases; unmatched junction bases: 5. The CDR3 loop spans 15 amino acids. Germline V gene sequence: CDR1 MNHNS, CDR2 SASEGT. The CDR3 reads CASSESSGGAYIQYF. As DNA, the CDR3 is TGTGCCAGCAGTGAAAGTAGCGGGGGGGCGTACATTCAGTACTTC.

This sequence joins TRBV5-6 and TRBJ1-3, with TRBD1 as a possible D gene (6 bases). Germline loops: CDR1 SGHDT, CDR2 YYEEEE. Trimming cost V 1 base and J 1 base, with 9 bases left between them. The CDR3 is made up of 15 amino acids. CDR3 bases: TGTGCCAGCAGCTTGTGGGGGGCTTCTGGAAACACCATATATTTT. Its translation: CASSLWGASGNTIYF.

The chain couples TRBV4-1 to TRBJ1-6, with D tentatively TRBD1 (5 bases). The V and J ends lost 3 bases and 9 bases respectively, with 21 bases between them. The CDR3 runs to 17 residues. The germline V gene has CDR1 MGHRA and CDR2 YSYEKL. CDR3: CASSQPNFLGGGSPLHF. The CDR3 coding sequence is TGCGCCAGCAGCCAGCCTAACTTCTTGGGTGGGGGTTCACCCCTCCACTTT.